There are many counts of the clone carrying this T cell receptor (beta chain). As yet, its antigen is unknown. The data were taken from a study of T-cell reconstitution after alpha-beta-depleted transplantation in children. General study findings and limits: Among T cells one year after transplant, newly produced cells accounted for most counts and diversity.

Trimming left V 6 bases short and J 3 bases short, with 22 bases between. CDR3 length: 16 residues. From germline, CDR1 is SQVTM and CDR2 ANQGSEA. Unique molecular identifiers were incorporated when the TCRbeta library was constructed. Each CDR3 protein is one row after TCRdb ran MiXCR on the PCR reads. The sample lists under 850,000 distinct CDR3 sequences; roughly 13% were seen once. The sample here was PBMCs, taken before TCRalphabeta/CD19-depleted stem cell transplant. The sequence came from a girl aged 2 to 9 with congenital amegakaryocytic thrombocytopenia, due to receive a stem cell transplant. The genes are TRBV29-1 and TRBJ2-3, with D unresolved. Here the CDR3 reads CSVIVTRIGLTDTQYF. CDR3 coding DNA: TGCAGCGTGATAGTGACTCGGATCGGTCTAACAGATACGCAGTATTTT.